This TCR beta chain came from a study of T cell responses to AZD1222 COVID-19 vaccine. Study observations and caveats: Increased Spike-specific TCR breadth and depth were observed after two AZD1222 doses. Donors skewed white British and female; clonal diversity was possibly underestimated.

Timing groups of about 4 and about 12 weeks for second doses were pooled. Germline lookup yields CDR1 MNHEY and CDR2 SMNVEV (reference sequence). The V and J ends lost 10 bases and 1 base respectively, with 14 bases between them. The CDR3 consists of 15 residues. Notes on this clone: Its cognate antigen is unknown.

Using immunoSEQ multiplex PCR, the repertoire was profiled, and TCRdb retains in-frame clones only, with some absent. Found here are 150,000 to 160,000 clones, 85% to 95% of them singletons; the top ten hold 1.5%. The sequencing here drew on peripheral blood, taken 28 days after the second AZD1222 dose. The sequence derives from an adult who received the AZD1222 COVID-19 vaccine. The chain couples TRBV27 to TRBJ2-6; D is perhaps TRBD1 or TRBD2 (5 bases each). In DNA form, the CDR3 reads TGTGCCACATCCTATGGGGGTTCTGGGGCCAACGTCCTGACTTTC. It codes for CATSYGGSGANVLTF.